This section outlines one T cell receptor (beta chain) sequence together with its context. The data derive from a study of blood T cell repertoires in COVID-19. The wider study: Spain, Italy and the United States supplied samples that represented acute and convalescent COVID-19. PBMCs, B-cell-depleted T cells, or T cells provided the cDNA or gDNA that made up the material.

The CDR3 has 15 residues. V lost 1 base to trimming and J lost 4 bases, with 12 bases between them. Germline V lookup: CDR1 SGHDT, CDR2 YYEEEE. In the source study's methods: Reference gene primer amplification gave estimated nucleated cell counts. The assay was immunoSEQ multiplex PCR, and TCRdb's table has in-frame clones only and misses some. The V and J calls and the clone size are those of that table, but D and trimming were determined from the DNA. This table has roughly 190,000 clones, roughly nine tenths appearing once. The rearrangement links TRBV5-6 to TRBJ2-1, with D maybe TRBD1 (6 bases). This clonotype was sampled from a man between 65 and 85 years old with acute or convalescent COVID-19. Sequenced: peripheral blood. CDR3 DNA sequence: TGTGCCAGCAGCTTGTTAGGACAGCAATACAATGAGCAGTTCTTC. This gives the protein CASSLLGQQYNEQFF.